This entry lists 30 T cell receptor beta chains sequenced from one sample in a study of T cells after somatic rescue of genetic block. Profiled with immunoSEQ multiplex PCR; TCRdb holds only in-frame clones, not every one. The sample has 70,000 or so clones, about 90% seen once. The material sequenced was peripheral blood mononuclear cells (PBMCs). Receptors originate from a man aged 35 to 55.

This chain uses TRBV18 with TRBJ2-7, with 7 positions matching TRBD2. Germline V gives CDR1 KGHSH, CDR2 LQKENI. The length of the CDR3 is 15 residues. V lost 3 bases and J lost 0; bases outside the gene matches: 5. CDR3 coding DNA: TGTGCCAGCTCACCGGGGGGGACCTACTCCTACGAGCAGTACTTC. Translation: CASSPGGTYSYEQYF.

This clone was picked up one time. This sequence joins TRBV5-6 and TRBJ1-6; 9 bases match TRBD1. Germline CDR1 is SGHDT and CDR2 is YYEEEE. The CDR3 length is 15 residues. V shed 4 bases, J shed 7 bases, and the junction held 6 bases outside the gene matches. CDR3: CASSMGQGRNSPLHF. The DNA for the CDR3 is TGTGCCAGCAGCATGGGACAGGGAAGGAATTCACCCCTCCACTTT.

This CDR3 reads CASSPQEPGVLTF. The CDR3 DNA sequence: TGCGCCAGCAGCCCACAGGAGCCTGGCGTCCTGACTTTC. This chain uses TRBV4-1 with TRBJ2-6; the D gene is possibly TRBD1 (5 bases). V was clipped by 4 bases and J by 12 bases, with 13 bases between them. The CDR3 is 13 residues long. CDR1 MGHRA and CDR2 YSYEKL come from the germline V gene.

This chain connects TRBV7-3 to TRBJ2-3; a possible D gene is TRBD1 (6 bases). Per the germline V gene, CDR1 is SGHTA and CDR2 is FQGTGA. The CDR3 has 15 residues. Trimming took 1 base from V and 4 from J, leaving 12 bases between them. The CDR3 here is CASSLIGGGSDTQYF. Written as DNA, the CDR3 is TGTGCCAGCAGCTTAATAGGGGGTGGGTCAGATACGCAGTATTTT.

The V and J genes are TRBV7-9 and TRBJ1-2, with 7 nucleotides matching TRBD1. Germline V gene sequence: CDR1 SEHNR, CDR2 FQNEAQ (reference sequence). CDR3 length equals 16 residues. The J segment lost 8 bases and the V segment lost 4 bases, leaving 16 bases of the junction unmatched. For the CDR3, the DNA is TGTGCCAGCAGCTCAGGGCCGGGGACAGTGTGGTGGGGCTACACCTTC. It specifies CASSSGPGTVWWGYTF.

This chain joins TRBV9 and TRBJ2-7, with D tentatively TRBD1 (6 bases). CDR1 SGDLS and CDR2 YYNGEE come from the germline V gene. The V and J ends lost 0 bases and 3 bases respectively, with 10 bases between them. This CDR3 has 14 amino acids. In DNA form, the CDR3 reads TGTGCCAGCAGCGTAGGTGGACAGATCTACGAGCAGTACTTC. Its translation: CASSVGGQIYEQYF.

This chain joins TRBV7-9 and TRBJ2-5; 8 bases fit TRBD2. The CDR3 is 19 residues long. Germline trimming cut 4 bases from V and 2 bases from J; bases unmatched to any gene: 18. Per the germline V gene, CDR1 is SEHNR and CDR2 is FQNEAQ (reference sequence). CDR3 residues: CASSYTRLRDSGGQETQYF. Written as DNA, the CDR3 is TGTGCCAGCAGCTATACGCGACTCCGGGACTCGGGGGGGCAAGAGACCCAGTACTTC.

V gene TRBV27 combines with J gene TRBJ2-4, with D possibly matching TRBD2 (5 bases). The germline V gene encodes CDR1 MNHEY and CDR2 SMNVEV (reference sequence). V lost 3 bases and J lost 1, with 10 bases in between. The CDR3 runs 15 residues. The DNA of the CDR3 is TGTGCCAGCAGTTTCAGGAGAGGGGCCAAAAACATTCAGTACTTC. It codes for CASSFRRGAKNIQYF.

The chain uses TRBV19 and TRBJ2-7; weak D call: TRBD1 (5 bases). The V end lost 4 bases, the J end lost 0 bases, and 13 bases lay between the germline ends. Germline CDR1 reads LNHDA; CDR2 reads SQIVND (reference sequence). CDR3 length: 15 residues. CDR3: CASSTSRVPSYEQYF. The DNA of the CDR3 is TGTGCCAGTAGTACCAGCAGGGTTCCCTCCTACGAGCAGTACTTC.

The chain uses TRBV6-1 and TRBJ2-1, with 9 bases fitting TRBD1. This CDR3 comprises 13 residues. Germline values: CDR1 MNHNS, CDR2 SASEGT. Germline trimming cut 6 bases from V and 5 bases from J; bases unmatched to any gene: 2. CDR3 nucleotide sequence: TGTGCCAGCAGCAGGGACAGGGACAATGAGCAGTTCTTC. This gives the protein CASSRDRDNEQFF.

The rearrangement links TRBV5-1 to TRBJ1-6; no reliable D call. The V and J ends lost 5 bases and 7 bases respectively, with 16 bases between them. This CDR3 spans 15 amino acids. Per the germline V gene, CDR1 is SGHRS and CDR2 is YFSETQ. For the CDR3, the DNA is TGCGCCAGCAGTTCGGATCGGCGGGAAAATTCACCCCTCCACTTT. Translation gives CASSSDRRENSPLHF.

This clone was recorded once. V usage is TRBV5-4 and J usage is TRBJ2-3, with D perhaps matching TRBD1 (6 bases). The CDR3 is 15 amino acids. CDR1 SGHNT and CDR2 YYREEE come from the germline V gene (reference sequence). The V end lost 2 bases, the J end lost 2 bases, and 12 bases lay between the germline ends. The CDR3 region is CASSLTRQDTDTQYF. The CDR3 region has the DNA TGTGCCAGCAGCTTAACCCGACAGGACACAGATACGCAGTATTTT. Combining the CDR3 with reference TRBV5-4 and TRBJ2-3 gives the whole variable domain ETGVTQSPTHLIKTRGQQVTLRCSSQSGHNTVSWYQQALGQGPQFIFQYYREEENGRGNFPPRFSGLQFPNYSSELNVNALELDDSALYLCASSLTRQDTDTQYFGPGTRLTVL.

The V call is TRBV29-1, the J call TRBJ2-3; 9 nucleotides line up with TRBD2. V lost 5 bases and J lost 4; bases outside the gene matches: 4. This CDR3 comprises 13 residues. Germline values: CDR1 SQVTM, CDR2 ANQGSEA. The DNA of the CDR3 is TGCAGCGTTAGAAGCGGGGGGCCAGATACGCAGTATTTT. It yields the protein CSVRSGGPDTQYF.

This clone was detected only a few times. This chain joins TRBV20-1 and TRBJ1-1; D is perhaps TRBD1 (6 bases). CDR1 is DFQATT, CDR2 SNEGSKA, per germline (reference sequence). V lost 4 bases to trimming and J lost 5 bases, with 8 bases between them. The CDR3 is made up of 11 amino acids. The DNA of the CDR3 is TGCAGTGCTACAGGGGTAACTGAAGCTTTCTTT. Protein: CSATGVTEAFF.

The chain joins TRBV10-1 to TRBJ2-7, with a weak D call TRBD1 (6 bases). The CDR3 runs to 14 residues. Deletions cut 0 bases from V and 2 bases from J, with 8 bases between. Germline CDR1 and CDR2: WNHNN and SYGVQD (reference sequence). CDR3 in amino acids: CASSESGQPYEQYF. CDR3 nucleotide sequence: TGCGCCAGCAGTGAGTCGGGACAACCCTACGAGCAGTACTTC.

The V call is TRBV27, the J call TRBJ2-5; 8 positions agree with TRBD1. Germline CDR1 MNHEY, CDR2 SMNVEV (reference sequence). The CDR3 sequence is 12 residues long. V was clipped by 8 bases and J by 5 bases; unmatched bases: 4. CDR3 region: CASGQGTETQYF. The DNA of the CDR3 is TGTGCCAGCGGACAGGGTACGGAGACCCAGTACTTC.

The rearrangement links TRBV5-4 to TRBJ2-5; 7 nucleotides line up with TRBD1. The CDR3 is made up of 16 amino acids. V dropped 1 base and J dropped 4; count of bases not matched to a gene: 10. Germline values: CDR1 SGHNT, CDR2 YYREEE (reference sequence). The CDR3 nucleotides read TGTGCCAGCAGCTTGAGGACAGGAGGAGGACGAGAGACCCAGTACTTC. It yields the protein CASSLRTGGGRETQYF.

The chain links TRBV6-5 to TRBJ2-5, with D perhaps TRBD1 (5 bases). The end of the DNA is better explained by TRBJ2-7, so the J call may be wrong. The CDR3 sequence is 12 residues long. In germline, CDR1 is MNHEY, CDR2 SVGAGI. CDR3 loop: CATQGNHYEQYF. The CDR3 region has the DNA TGTGCCACCCAGGGCAACCACTACGAGCAGTACTTC.

The chain carries TRBV6-5 and TRBJ1-4; 7 bases line up with TRBD1. The CDR3 totals 15 residues. Trimming removed 5 bases from V and 3 bases from J; junction bases left unmatched: 6. Germline lookup yields CDR1 MNHEY and CDR2 SVGAGI. The CDR3 DNA reads as TGTGCCAGCAGTACAAACAGGGGAGCTAATGAAAAACTGTTTTTT. This gives the protein CASSTNRGANEKLFF.

The chain carries TRBV9 and TRBJ1-4; TRBD1 matches 8 bases. The junction had 7 bases not matched to a gene; V was cut back by 3 bases and J by 6 bases. The CDR3 consists of 15 residues. Germline CDR1 is SGDLS and CDR2 is YYNGEE. The CDR3, as DNA: TGTGCCAGCAGCGCCCGGACAGGGAGGGATGAAAAACTGTTTTTT. Its translation is CASSARTGRDEKLFF.

The J gene is TRBJ2-1, the V gene TRBV6-1; D might be TRBD1 (6 bases). The CDR3 spans 13 residues. The V and J ends lost 2 bases and 9 bases respectively, with 11 bases between them. Germline CDR1 MNHNS, CDR2 SASEGT. CDR3 DNA sequence: TGTGCCAGCAGTGAACAGGGGTATGGTGAGCAGTTCTTC. It translates to CASSEQGYGEQFF.

V and J are TRBV2 and TRBJ1-5, with 7 bases lining up with TRBD1. Germline V gene data show CDR1 as SNHLY and CDR2 as FYNNEI. The CDR3 contains 14 residues. V shed 6 bases and J 2 bases; nucleotides not matched to a gene: 4. The chain's CDR3 is CASRLDRGNQPQHF. The CDR3 nucleotides read TGTGCCAGCAGACTCGACAGGGGCAATCAGCCCCAGCATTTT.

The chain joins TRBV13 to TRBJ2-3; possible D gene TRBD1, 6 bases. This CDR3 contains 14 residues. Germline V CDR1 and CDR2: PRHDT, FYEKMQ (reference sequence). Trimming left V 4 bases short and J 4 bases short, with 12 bases between. In nucleotides, the CDR3 is TGTGCCAGCAGCTCCTCGACAGGCCCAGATACGCAGTATTTT. As protein: CASSSSTGPDTQYF.

This chain connects TRBV25-1 to TRBJ1-1, with D hard to call. This CDR3 contains 12 residues. Trimming took off 4 bases at V and 3 bases at J, with 6 bases between the two ends. CDR1 is MGHDK and CDR2 is SYGVNS in the germline V gene. CDR3 amino acids: CASSVGDTEAFF. The CDR3 nucleotides are TGTGCCAGCAGTGTCGGGGACACTGAAGCTTTCTTT. The whole variable domain, filled in from reference TRBV25-1 and TRBJ1-1, reads EADIYQTPRYLVIGTGKKITLECSQTMGHDKMYWYQQDPGMELHLIHYSYGVNSTEKGDLSSESTVSRIRTEHFPLTLESARPSHTSQYLCASSVGDTEAFFGQGTRLTVV.

The chain uses TRBV10-3 and TRBJ2-1; tentatively, D is TRBD2 (6 bases). CDR1 is ENHRY, CDR2 SYGVKD, per germline. This CDR3 contains 16 residues. With 4 bases removed from V and 6 bases from J, the gap between germline ends came to 19 bases. CDR3 in amino acids: CAISVGLDPLGNEQFF. In nucleotides, the CDR3 is TGTGCCATCAGTGTGGGACTCGACCCTCTTGGCAATGAGCAGTTCTTC.

The J gene is TRBJ2-1, the V gene TRBV6-1; TRBD2 matches 8 bases. The trim removed 3 bases at V and 8 bases at J, leaving 12 bases unmatched. Germline CDR1 MNHNS, CDR2 SASEGT. The CDR3 consists of 16 residues. CDR3 coding DNA: TGTGCCAGCAGTGACGGACTAGCCCAAGGGTTGTATGAGCAGTTCTTC. Amino acid sequence: CASSDGLAQGLYEQFF.

V usage is TRBV14 and J usage is TRBJ2-7, with D possibly being TRBD1 or TRBD2 (5 bases each). Germline CDR1 SGHDN, CDR2 FVKESK. The CDR3 totals 17 residues. V lost 1 base to trimming and J lost 0 bases, with 16 bases between them. CDR3 DNA: TGTGCCAGCAGCCAAGGGGGGTCAGGCGTCCTCTCCTACGAGCAGTACTTC. It encodes CASSQGGSGVLSYEQYF.

This clone was found once. This sequence joins TRBV7-9 and TRBJ2-5, with 7 bases matching TRBD2. Germline assignment: CDR1 SEHNR and CDR2 FQNEAQ (reference sequence). Unmatched junction bases numbered 7, after V lost 5 bases and J lost 4 bases. This CDR3 region has 14 residues. CDR3 DNA: TGTGCCAGCAGCCGACTAGCCTCAGGAGAGACCCAGTACTTC. This gives the protein CASSRLASGETQYF. The whole variable domain, filled in from reference TRBV7-9 and TRBJ2-5, reads DTGVSQNPRHKITKRGQNVTFRCDPISEHNRLYWYRQTLGQGPEFLTYFQNEAQLEKSRLLSDRFSAERPKGSFSTLEIQRTEQGDSAMYLCASSRLASGETQYFGPGTRLLVL.

The genes are TRBV18 and TRBJ2-1, with D tentatively TRBD1 or TRBD2 (6 bases each). This CDR3 has 14 residues. Trimming took 6 bases from V and 9 from J, leaving 18 bases between them. Per germline, CDR1 KGHSH and CDR2 LQKENI. The CDR3 is CASSGGLDPGEQFF. DNA of the CDR3: TGTGCCAGCTCCGGGGGCCTAGACCCCGGTGAGCAGTTCTTC.

CDR3 DNA: TGCGCCAGCAGTGTCTCGGGGACCGGAAGCTCCGTGTCCCAGTACTTC. It encodes CASSVSGTGSSVSQYF. J is TRBJ2-5 and V is TRBV10-2; D tentatively reads TRBD1 or TRBD2 (5 bases each). The length of the CDR3 is 16 residues. The germline gives CDR1 WSHSY, CDR2 SAAADI. Between the trimmed V and J ends, which lost 4 bases and 9 bases, there was a span of 24 bases.